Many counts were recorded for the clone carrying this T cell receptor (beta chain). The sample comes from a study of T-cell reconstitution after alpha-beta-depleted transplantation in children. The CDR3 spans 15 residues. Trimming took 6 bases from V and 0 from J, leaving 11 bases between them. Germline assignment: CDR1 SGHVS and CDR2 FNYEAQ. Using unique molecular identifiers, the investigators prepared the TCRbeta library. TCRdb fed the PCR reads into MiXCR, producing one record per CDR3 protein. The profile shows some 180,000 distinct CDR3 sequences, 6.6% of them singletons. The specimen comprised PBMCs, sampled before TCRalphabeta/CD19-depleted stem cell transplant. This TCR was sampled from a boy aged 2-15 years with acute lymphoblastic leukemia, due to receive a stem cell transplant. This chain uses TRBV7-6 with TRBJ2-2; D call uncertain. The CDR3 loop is CASSSPPPNTGELFF. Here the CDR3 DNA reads TGTGCCAGCAGTAGCCCACCTCCGAACACCGGGGAGCTGTTTTTT. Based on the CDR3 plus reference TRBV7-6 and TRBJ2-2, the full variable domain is GAGVSQSPRYKVTKRGQDVALRCDPISGHVSLYWYRQALGQGPEFLTYFNYEAQQDKSGLPNDRFSAERPEGSISTLTIQRTEQRDSAMYRCASSSPPPNTGELFFGEGSRLTVL.